The rows below give T cell receptor beta chains drawn from one sample of a study of blood T cell repertoires in COVID-19. Produced via immunoSEQ multiplex PCR; TCRdb's table is partial and in-frame only. Among roughly 120,000 clones listed, 60% to 80% were seen once. Sequencing was carried out using peripheral blood. The receptors derive from a man older than 75 with COVID-19, enrolled during active disease. Both conserved end residues are part of each CDR3. D genes are given only for firm matches. The size entry is marked missing in some rows and otherwise reads once, few, many or a size class.

cdr3_aa cdr3_nt j_call d_call clone_size cdr3_length v_call
CASSEALPRTGVEKLFF TGTGCCAGCAGTGAAGCGCTTCCCCGGACAGGGGTTGAAAAACTGTTTTTT TRBJ1-4 TRBD1 NA 17 TRBV6-1
CASTSSGLAGPGGATDTQYF TGTGCCAGCACATCCTCGGGCCTAGCGGGTCCCGGTGGGGCCACAGATACGCAGTATTTT TRBJ2-3 TRBD2 NA 20 TRBV2
CASSQPGTGSTDTQYF TGTGCCAGCAGCCAACCCGGGACAGGTAGCACAGATACGCAGTATTTT TRBJ2-3 TRBD1 NA 16 TRBV3-1/TRBV3-2
CASSPTGGSFQPQHF TGTGCCAGCAGCCCCACAGGGGGCTCTTTCCAGCCCCAGCATTTT TRBJ1-5 TRBD1 NA 15 TRBV7-8
CASRAPGQGYGYTF TGTGCCAGCAGAGCACCGGGACAGGGATATGGCTACACCTTC TRBJ1-2 TRBD1 NA 14 TRBV6-6
CASSRGQGEVNYEQYF TGCGCCAGCAGCCGCGGACAGGGGGAAGTAAACTACGAGCAGTACTTC TRBJ2-7 TRBD1 NA 16 TRBV4-1
CASSLFGGTEAFF TGTGCCAGCAGCTTATTCGGGGGAACTGAAGCTTTCTTT TRBJ1-1 NA NA 13 TRBV11-3
CASRTGTDRVEVFF TGTGCCAGTAGGACCGGGACAGACAGGGTGGAAGTTTTCTTT TRBJ1-1 TRBD1 NA 14 TRBV19
CASSPSGWEVADTQYF TGTGCCAGCAGCCCTAGCGGATGGGAGGTGGCAGATACGCAGTATTTT TRBJ2-3 TRBD2 once 16 TRBV6-6
CANISNEQFF TGCGCCAATATCTCCAATGAGCAGTTCTTC TRBJ2-1 NA once 10 TRBV5-1
CASSYTGPDGYTF TGTGCCAGCAGTTATACAGGCCCTGATGGCTACACCTTC TRBJ1-2 NA NA 13 TRBV6-5